The source of this T cell receptor beta chain is a study of blood T cell repertoires in COVID-19. At the level of the study: Samples representing acute and convalescent COVID-19 were sourced from the United States, Italy and Spain.

Germline-derived CDR1 and CDR2 are SGHNT and YYREEE (reference sequence). This CDR3 is 14 amino acids long. Trimming removed 1 base from V and 5 bases from J; junction bases left unmatched: 3. Per the authors' pipeline: For nucleated cells, counts were estimated from reference gene primer amplification. The table came from immunoSEQ multiplex PCR; TCRdb's copy has only in-frame clones and leaves some out. V and J calls and clone size come straight from that table; D and trimming were deduced from the DNA. The table shows about 120,000 clones, with around 88% occurring only once. The table lists this clone with a few counts.

The specimen sequenced was peripheral blood. This receptor was identified in a human donor with acute or convalescent COVID-19. The donor label of this sample is uncertain. This sequence joins TRBV5-4 and TRBJ2-1, with 7 bases that match TRBD1. The CDR3 DNA reads as TGTGCCAGCAGCTTGCCCAGGGGGAACAATGAGCAGTTCTTC. Its protein is CASSLPRGNNEQFF.